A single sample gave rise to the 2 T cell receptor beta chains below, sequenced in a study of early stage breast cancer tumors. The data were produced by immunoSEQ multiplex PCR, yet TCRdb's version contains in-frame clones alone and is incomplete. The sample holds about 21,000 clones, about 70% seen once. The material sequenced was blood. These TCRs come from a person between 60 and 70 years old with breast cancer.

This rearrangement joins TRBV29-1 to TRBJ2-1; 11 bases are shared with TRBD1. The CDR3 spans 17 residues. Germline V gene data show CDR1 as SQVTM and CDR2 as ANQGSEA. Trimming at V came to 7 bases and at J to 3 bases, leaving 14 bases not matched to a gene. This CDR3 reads CSARRPGTGGRYNEQFF. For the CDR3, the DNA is TGCAGCGCCCGAAGGCCGGGGACAGGGGGTCGCTACAATGAGCAGTTCTTC.

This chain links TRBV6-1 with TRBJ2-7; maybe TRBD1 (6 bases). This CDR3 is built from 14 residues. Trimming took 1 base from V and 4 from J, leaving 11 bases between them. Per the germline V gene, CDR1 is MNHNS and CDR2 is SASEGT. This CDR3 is CASSEEWTAYEQYF. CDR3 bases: TGTGCCAGCAGTGAAGAATGGACAGCATACGAGCAGTACTTC.